The 24 T cell receptor beta chains presented below share a single source sample, sequenced in a study of blood T cell repertoires in COVID-19. This table comes from immunoSEQ multiplex PCR, and its TCRdb copy is limited to in-frame clones, with some not included. The data show around 60,000 clones, nearly 90% seen once. The sample comprised peripheral blood. The receptors were sampled from a man between 60 and 75 years old with active COVID-19.

This clone was found many times. The V and J genes are TRBV5-1 and TRBJ1-2, with D tentatively TRBD1 (6 bases). Germline V gives CDR1 SGHRS, CDR2 YFSETQ. The V and J ends lost 1 base and 2 bases respectively, with 15 bases between them. This CDR3 has 16 amino acids. The CDR3 DNA sequence: TGCGCCAGCAGCTTGCCTCGGGGGGCGGTAAACTATGGCTACACCTTC. It codes for CASSLPRGAVNYGYTF.

The J gene is TRBJ1-1, the V gene TRBV28; D not certain. The CDR3 length is 11 residues. Germline V gene data show CDR1 as MDHEN and CDR2 as SYDVKM. V lost 7 bases and J 6 bases, leaving 9 bases between the germline ends. CDR3 nucleotide sequence: TGTGCCAGCACTACCTCTTCTGAAGCTTTCTTT. Translation gives CASTTSSEAFF.

The chain employs TRBV4-1 and TRBJ2-1; 7 positions agree with TRBD2. V was clipped by 4 bases and J by 9 bases; unmatched bases: 9. This CDR3 region has 14 residues. From germline, CDR1 is MGHRA and CDR2 YSYEKL. For the CDR3, the DNA is TGCGCCAGCAGCCTTCCGTGGGCGGGAGTTGAGCAGTTCTTC. Residues: CASSLPWAGVEQFF.

The genes are TRBV19 and TRBJ1-2; possible D gene TRBD1, 5 bases. V was clipped by 3 bases and J by 4 bases, with 15 bases between them. CDR3 size: 15 residues. Germline V gene lookup returns CDR1 LNHDA and CDR2 SQIVND (reference sequence). CDR3 loop: CASSIIGGSSYGYTF. In DNA form, the CDR3 reads TGTGCCAGTAGTATTATCGGGGGGTCAAGCTATGGCTACACCTTC.

V gene TRBV7-9 combines with J gene TRBJ1-1; possibly TRBD1 for D (5 bases). The germline gives CDR1 SEHNR, CDR2 FQNEAQ (reference sequence). The V gene lost 6 bases and the J gene lost 1 base, with 18 bases spanning the gap. The CDR3 runs to 16 residues. The CDR3, as DNA: TGTGCCAGCAGGCTAGAGGCGCGGGGCCCGAACACTGAAGCTTTCTTT. It yields the protein CASRLEARGPNTEAFF.

This clone was counted between two and nine times. This chain links TRBV5-8 with TRBJ1-5; 7 bases fit TRBD1. Germline assignment: CDR1 SGHTS and CDR2 YDEGEE. The CDR3 spans 16 residues. V dropped 4 bases and J dropped 5; count of bases not matched to a gene: 12. Here the CDR3 reads CASSERQGSVDQPQHF. The CDR3, as DNA: TGTGCCAGCAGCGAACGACAGGGAAGTGTGGATCAGCCCCAGCATTTT.

The chain is built from TRBV6-6 and TRBJ2-3; tentatively, D is TRBD2 (6 bases). V was clipped by 7 bases and J by 4 bases, with 21 bases between them. Germline-derived CDR1 and CDR2 are MNHNY and SVGAGI (reference sequence). This CDR3 is 16 amino acids long. This CDR3 reads CASNLRWRGGADTQYF. In DNA form, the CDR3 reads TGTGCCAGCAACTTACGGTGGCGGGGTGGGGCAGATACGCAGTATTTT.

This clone was seen only once. CDR3 in amino acids: CASSLEAAPNNEQFF. CDR3 DNA sequence: TGTGCCAGCAGCTTGGAAGCGGCCCCTAACAATGAGCAGTTCTTC. The V gene is TRBV5-4, the J gene TRBJ2-1; perhaps TRBD2 as D (5 bases). The ends were cut back, 0 bases at V and 5 bases at J, with 12 bases in the middle. CDR1 is SGHNT, CDR2 YYREEE, per germline (reference sequence). The CDR3 sequence is 15 residues long.

The chain recombines TRBV9 with TRBJ2-5; 7 bases fit TRBD2. The germline V gene has CDR1 SGDLS and CDR2 YYNGEE. The CDR3 covers 15 residues. V gave up 0 bases and J gave up 4 bases; unmatched junction bases: 6. The DNA of the CDR3 is TGTGCCAGCAGCGTAGCACATCCTAGCGGAGAGACCCAGTACTTC. This sequence encodes CASSVAHPSGETQYF.

This chain joins TRBV14 and TRBJ1-1, with 8 bases identical to TRBD1. The germline gives CDR1 SGHDN, CDR2 FVKESK. The CDR3 covers 12 residues. V trimming: 1 base; J trimming: 11 bases; junction bases outside the gene matches: 3. CDR3 sequence: CASSQGQGTAFF. The CDR3 DNA sequence: TGTGCCAGCAGCCAAGGACAGGGGACGGCTTTCTTT. The variable domain in full, completed from reference TRBV14 and TRBJ1-1, reads EAGVTQFPSHSVIEKGQTVTLRCDPISGHDNLYWYRRVMGKEIKFLLHFVKESKQDESGMPNNRFLAERTGGTYSTLKVQPAELEDSGVYFCASSQGQGTAFFGQGTRLTVV.

This chain uses TRBV9 with TRBJ1-6; the D gene is possibly TRBD1 (6 bases). With 3 bases removed from V and 4 bases from J, the gap between germline ends came to 17 bases. Germline CDR1 reads SGDLS; CDR2 reads YYNGEE. The CDR3 runs 17 residues. The CDR3 loop reads CASSEGPQGQYNSPLHF. CDR3 DNA sequence: TGTGCCAGCAGCGAGGGCCCACAGGGCCAATATAATTCACCCCTCCACTTT.

This chain connects TRBV15 to TRBJ2-5; 9 bases fit TRBD1. There are 14 residues in the CDR3. The germline V gene encodes CDR1 LNHNV and CDR2 YYDKDF (reference sequence). V dropped 5 bases and J dropped 5; count of bases not matched to a gene: 6. The CDR3 DNA follows: TGTGCCACCAGCCCACGGGACAGGGATGAGACCCAGTACTTC. It specifies CATSPRDRDETQYF.

The sample holds one count of this clone. CDR3 sequence reads: CASSLGTGSNNSPLHF. DNA of the CDR3: TGTGCCAGCTCACTCGGGACAGGGAGCAATAATTCACCCCTCCACTTT. V usage is TRBV18 and J usage is TRBJ1-6; 9 nucleotides match TRBD1. This CDR3 has 16 amino acids. J lost 5 bases, V lost 4 bases, and 6 bases had no gene match. Germline V gives CDR1 KGHSH, CDR2 LQKENI.

The genes are TRBV3-1 (or the pseudogene TRBV3-2) and TRBJ1-6; 10 bases align to TRBD1. The CDR3 runs to 15 residues. From germline, CDR1 is LGHDT and CDR2 YNNKEL (reference sequence). The V segment lost 3 bases and the J segment 9 bases; nucleotides outside the gene matches: 5. CDR3 sequence: CASSHRDRGGSPLHF. CDR3 DNA sequence: TGTGCCAGCAGCCATCGGGACAGGGGAGGTTCACCCCTCCACTTT.

V usage is TRBV7-9 and J usage is TRBJ2-3; 12 bases are a match to TRBD2. From germline, CDR1 is SEHNR and CDR2 FQNEAQ (reference sequence). Trimming at V came to 6 bases and at J to 2 bases, leaving 6 bases not matched to a gene. This CDR3 is built from 16 residues. CDR3 in amino acids: CASRSGLAGHTDTQYF. CDR3 bases: TGTGCCAGCAGATCCGGACTAGCGGGGCACACAGATACGCAGTATTTT.

V usage is TRBV28 and J usage is TRBJ2-1, with TRBD2 matching 8 bases. Germline CDR1 and CDR2: MDHEN and SYDVKM. The V gene end was trimmed by 2 bases and the J gene end by 10 bases; junction bases not matched to a gene: 13. CDR3 length: 16 amino acids. CDR3 sequence: CASSLEAGVVIHEQFF. As DNA, the CDR3 is TGTGCCAGCAGTTTAGAAGCGGGAGTGGTTATCCACGAGCAGTTCTTC.

CDR3: CASSLRGTLSTDTQYF. The CDR3 bases are TGTGCCAGCAGCCTAAGAGGGACTCTCAGCACAGATACGCAGTATTTT. The rearrangement links TRBV14 to TRBJ2-3; tentative D call: TRBD2 (6 bases). This CDR3 region has 16 residues. V was pared by 4 bases and J by 0 bases, with 14 bases between. CDR1 is SGHDN and CDR2 is FVKESK in the germline V gene. Full variable domain (outside the CDR3, taken from reference TRBV14 and TRBJ2-3): EAGVTQFPSHSVIEKGQTVTLRCDPISGHDNLYWYRRVMGKEIKFLLHFVKESKQDESGMPNNRFLAERTGGTYSTLKVQPAELEDSGVYFCASSLRGTLSTDTQYFGPGTRLTVL.

This rearrangement joins TRBV27 to TRBJ2-7, with TRBD2 as a possible D gene (5 bases). Trimming removed 5 bases at V and 3 bases at J, with 20 bases between. The CDR3 has 16 amino acids. The germline V gene encodes CDR1 MNHEY and CDR2 SMNVEV (reference sequence). CDR3 DNA sequence: TGTGCCAGCAGTCGTACACCCGGGGTTTTCCACTACGAGCAGTACTTC. Translating gives CASSRTPGVFHYEQYF.

The CDR3 DNA follows: TGTGCCAGTAGTATAGGACTAGCGGGAGCGGCTGAGCAGTTCTTC. Translated: CASSIGLAGAAEQFF. V usage is TRBV19 and J usage is TRBJ2-1, with 12 bases identical to TRBD2. Losses at the gene ends were 1 base for V and 9 bases for J; bases not matched to a gene: 4. There are 15 residues in the CDR3. The germline CDR1 and CDR2 sequences are LNHDA and SQIVND (reference sequence).

This clone was seen only a few times. The chain is built from TRBV6-2 or TRBV6-3 and TRBJ2-2; possibly TRBD2 for D (5 bases). CDR1 is MNHEY and CDR2 is SVGEGT in the germline V gene. CDR3 length equals 15 residues. The ends were cut back, 5 bases at V and 10 bases at J, with 20 bases in the middle. The DNA for the CDR3 is TGTGCCAGCAGTCCCTACTTGACACGAGGGAAGGAGCTGTTTTTT. Amino acid sequence: CASSPYLTRGKELFF.

The chain joins TRBV10-3 to TRBJ1-5; D possibly corresponds to TRBD1 (5 bases). CDR1 is ENHRY and CDR2 is SYGVKD in the germline V gene. Trimming left V 5 bases short and J 6 bases short, with 17 bases between. CDR3 length equals 15 residues. The CDR3 bases are TGTGCCATCAGTAACCGGGACTCGGCTTTTCAGCCCCAGCATTTT. Its translation: CAISNRDSAFQPQHF.

A remark on this clone: No DNA is shown, since the ends of the CDR3 on it are uncertain; the CDR3 is the one TCRdb lists. The genes are TRBV11-3 and TRBJ2-2; the D call of TRBD2 is as the table states it, not checked on the DNA. The CDR3 has 17 amino acids, counting both end residues. Germline V gene data show CDR1 as SGHNT and CDR2 as YENEEA. This chain's CDR3 is CASSSKNPDEEPGSCFF.

J is TRBJ1-1 and V is TRBV5-1; D uncertain. Trimming cost V 0 bases and J 0 bases, with 6 bases left between them. Germline V gene lookup returns CDR1 SGHRS and CDR2 YFSETQ. This CDR3 spans 14 amino acids. Here the CDR3 reads CASSLANLNTEAFF. The DNA for the CDR3 is TGCGCCAGCAGCTTGGCCAACTTGAACACTGAAGCTTTCTTT. Combining the CDR3 with reference TRBV5-1 and TRBJ1-1 gives the whole variable domain KAGVTQTPRYLIKTRGQQVTLSCSPISGHRSVSWYQQTPGQGLQFLFEYFSETQRNKGNFPGRFSGRQFSNSRSEMNVSTLELGDSALYLCASSLANLNTEAFFGQGTRLTVV.

This clone has only one observation. The rearrangement joins TRBV10-3 to TRBJ2-1; D is undetermined. CDR1 is ENHRY, CDR2 SYGVKD, per germline. V was pared by 4 bases and J by 5 bases, with 6 bases between. CDR3 length: 12 amino acids. The CDR3 bases are TGTGCCATCAGTGCTGTAAACAATGAGCAGTTCTTC. It is translated as CAISAVNNEQFF.